This T cell receptor (beta chain) was obtained from a study of shared clonotypes between healthy human individuals. Study in general: Donors had three CD4 naive, three CD4 memory, two CD8 naive and one CD8 memory plate apiece. Study results and limitations: Investigators collected only blood, and repertoires in tissues likely differ.

V lost 6 bases to trimming and J lost 2 bases, with 15 bases between them. The CDR3 has 15 amino acids. Germline CDR1 is SGHTS and CDR2 is YDEGEE. The repertoire was sequenced with immunoSEQ multiplex PCR; TCRdb's copy has only in-frame clones and lacks some. Here the sample spans 1 million to 1.2 million clones, 60% to 85% being singletons. Remarks on this clone: The antigen is unknown.

This chain links TRBV5-8 with TRBJ2-1; D is unresolved. The source is a man younger than 30 in good health. Some clones in this sample may be carry-over from other donors' samples. Sample: memory CD4+ T cells from PBMCs. Subset of the sample: CD45RA-negative fraction. CDR3 region: CASTAIGVTYNEQFF. The CDR3 coding sequence is TGTGCCAGCACAGCGATTGGGGTGACCTACAATGAGCAGTTCTTC.